Following are 22 T cell receptor beta chains from one sample sequenced in a study of shared clonotypes between healthy human individuals. Profiled with immunoSEQ multiplex PCR; TCRdb holds only in-frame clones, not every one. The sample carries over a million clones, 75% to 85% recorded once. Sequencing was performed on memory CD4+ T cells from PBMCs. This sample's subset: CD45RA-negative fraction. These receptors all come from a man aged 18 to 35 in good health. Some clones in this sample may be carry-over from other donors' samples.

On this clone itself: One end of the junction does not line up with germline, which may come from a read error. The J gene is TRBJ2-4, the V gene TRBV4-1; D call uncertain. This CDR3 is built from 13 residues. Germline V gene sequence: CDR1 MGHRA, CDR2 YSYEKL. CDR3 amino acids: CASSQDFKNTQYF. Written as DNA, the CDR3 is TGCGCCAGCAGCCAAGACTTCAAAAACACTCAGTACTTC.

The J gene is TRBJ2-5, the V gene TRBV6-5, with D possibly called TRBD1 or TRBD2 (7 bases each). Germline assignment: CDR1 MNHEY and CDR2 SVGAGI. The length of the CDR3 is 15 residues. Deletions cut 6 bases from V and 5 bases from J, with 19 bases between. The CDR3 bases are TGTGCCAGCAGCTACAGGGGCGGGGGCAGGGAGACCCAGTACTTC. It is translated as CASSYRGGGRETQYF.

The chain combines TRBV25-1 with TRBJ2-1, with 7 nucleotides matching TRBD1. V shed 7 bases, J shed 7 bases, and the junction held 4 bases outside the gene matches. This CDR3 has 12 amino acids. Germline V gene sequence: CDR1 MGHDK, CDR2 SYGVNS. The CDR3 region is CASKTGYNEQFF. The CDR3 DNA is TGTGCCAGCAAGACAGGGTATAATGAGCAGTTCTTC.

As to this clone: This sample also contains other DNA sequences that code for the same CDR3. The V call is TRBV28, the J call TRBJ2-7; D remains unclear. Trimming cost V 4 bases and J 5 bases, with 6 bases left between them. CDR3 length: 11 amino acids. Germline values: CDR1 MDHEN, CDR2 SYDVKM. As DNA, the CDR3 is TGTGCCAGCAGTTCCCGGGACGAGCAGTACTTC. Residues: CASSSRDEQYF.

CDR3 DNA: TGTGCCAGCAGCCAGCCTAGCCCCATTCAGTACTTC. Translation: CASSQPSPIQYF. This sequence joins TRBV4-2 and TRBJ2-4; tentatively, D is TRBD2 (5 bases). The V gene's germline CDR1 is LGHNA and CDR2 YNFKEQ. CDR3 length: 12 amino acids. Trimming pared 3 bases from V and 9 bases from J, leaving 9 bases between.

This rearrangement joins TRBV28 to TRBJ1-5, with D perhaps matching TRBD1 (5 bases). V was trimmed by 11 bases and J by 4 bases, leaving 12 bases between them. This CDR3 spans 12 amino acids. Germline loops: CDR1 MDHEN, CDR2 SYDVKM. CDR3 in DNA: TGTGCCGGGGGAGTAGAAAATCAGCCCCAGCATTTT. Its translation is CAGGVENQPQHF. Full variable domain (outside the CDR3, taken from reference TRBV28 and TRBJ1-5): DVKVTQSSRYLVKRTGEKVFLECVQDMDHENMFWYRQDPGLGLRLIYFSYDVKMKEKGDIPEGYSVSREKKERFSLILESASTNQTSMYLCAGGVENQPQHFGDGTRLSIL.

The sample holds many counts of this clone. This chain connects TRBV10-3 to TRBJ2-5; 8 nucleotides match TRBD2. CDR1 and CDR2 (germline): ENHRY, SYGVKD. The CDR3 contains 13 residues. With V trimmed by 5 bases and J by 3 bases, 2 bases remained unmatched. CDR3 sequence: CAISPAGEETQYF. As DNA, the CDR3 is TGTGCCATCAGTCCAGCGGGAGAAGAGACCCAGTACTTC.

Details on this clone: A read error may account for a junction end that differs from germline. The V gene is TRBV18, the J gene TRBJ1-4; D is possibly TRBD1 (6 bases). The CDR3 spans 17 residues. The germline V gene has CDR1 KGHSH and CDR2 LQKENI. The CDR3, as DNA: TGTGCCAGCTCCCCACGGCTGGGGGGCTCGAATAATGAAAAACTGTTTTTT. It specifies CASSPRLGGSNNEKLFF.

The chain couples TRBV28 to TRBJ1-1; D may be TRBD1 (5 bases). V shed 3 bases and J shed 3 bases, with 14 bases lying between them. CDR1 and CDR2 from the germline V gene are MDHEN and SYDVKM. The CDR3 contains 15 residues. In DNA, the CDR3 is TGTGCCAGCAGTTTCGCGGGACTTAGCTACACTGAAGCTTTCTTT. This codes for CASSFAGLSYTEAFF.

This clone was recorded once. This chain connects TRBV11-1 to TRBJ2-2, with unresolved D. The CDR3 is 11 residues long. CDR1 and CDR2 (germline): SGHAT, FQDESV (reference sequence). The V end was cut by 6 bases, the J end by 6 bases, with 5 bases between. CDR3: CASSRAGELFF. The CDR3 nucleotides are TGTGCCAGCAGTCGGGCCGGGGAGCTGTTTTTT. The variable domain in full, completed from reference TRBV11-1 and TRBJ2-2, reads EAEVAQSPRYKITEKSQAVAFWCDPISGHATLYWYRQILGQGPELLVQFQDESVVDDSQLPKDRFSAERLKGVDSTLKIQPAELGDSAMYLCASSRAGELFFGEGSRLTVL.

This clone has a count of ten or more. The V call is TRBV27, the J call TRBJ2-7; TRBD1 matches 8 bases. Trimming cost V 7 bases and J 2 bases; bases outside gene matches: 4. This CDR3 has 13 residues. Germline values: CDR1 MNHEY, CDR2 SMNVEV (reference sequence). This chain's CDR3 is CASKGQDTYEQYF. DNA for the CDR3: TGTGCCAGCAAGGGACAGGACACCTACGAGCAGTACTTC.

The chain carries TRBV7-2 and TRBJ1-3, with 7 bases aligning to TRBD1. The CDR3 covers 15 residues. Germline trimming cut 4 bases from V and 4 bases from J; bases unmatched to any gene: 7. Germline assignment: CDR1 SGHTA and CDR2 FQGNSA. CDR3 bases: TGTGCCAGCAGCTCCAGAGGGGGCTCCGGAAACACCATATATTTT. This gives the protein CASSSRGGSGNTIYF.

The chain carries TRBV7-3 and TRBJ2-5; 8 bases map to TRBD2. J was trimmed by 5 bases and V by 4 bases; bases with no gene match: 9. The CDR3 runs to 15 residues. Germline CDR1 SGHTA, CDR2 FQGTGA. The CDR3 DNA reads as TGTGCCAGCAGCTCCCGGAGCGGGAGAGGGGAGACCCAGTACTTC. It yields the protein CASSSRSGRGETQYF.

The chain is built from TRBV18 and TRBJ2-1; D uncertain. The germline V and J ends were trimmed by 3 bases and 4 bases, with 16 bases remaining between them. The CDR3 is 16 residues long. Germline-derived CDR1 and CDR2 are KGHSH and LQKENI. The CDR3 DNA reads TGTGCCAGCTCACCGCCCGGCCCCCCAACTTACAATGAGCAGTTCTTC. The encoded protein is CASSPPGPPTYNEQFF.

The chain uses TRBV27 and TRBJ1-2; no firm D call. Germline assignment: CDR1 MNHEY and CDR2 SMNVEV (reference sequence). The V gene lost 8 bases and the J gene lost 3 bases, with 16 bases spanning the gap. The CDR3 has 14 amino acids. CDR3 sequence: CASYSPRRDYGYTF. In nucleotides, the CDR3 is TGTGCCAGCTATTCCCCCCGGCGGGACTATGGCTACACCTTC.

Worth noting for this clone: Other nucleotide sequences from this sample produce the same CDR3. The chain carries TRBV20-1 and TRBJ1-2; no clear D. V dropped 3 bases and J dropped 1 base, with 3 bases sitting between them. The CDR3 contains 11 residues. From germline, CDR1 is DFQATT and CDR2 SNEGSKA (reference sequence). The CDR3 sequence: CSASDNYGYTF. CDR3 nucleotides: TGCAGTGCTAGTGATAACTATGGCTACACCTTC.

The CDR3 here is CASSQDWGQGKGNQPQHF. Here the CDR3 DNA reads TGCGCCAGCAGCCAAGATTGGGGACAGGGGAAGGGGAATCAGCCCCAGCATTTT. The chain employs TRBV4-3 and TRBJ1-5, with TRBD1 identical over 10 bases. The CDR3 covers 18 residues. Germline CDR1 is LGHNA and CDR2 is YSLEER. V shed 0 bases and J 4 bases; nucleotides not matched to a gene: 9.

The V gene is TRBV9, the J gene TRBJ2-1; a weak D match, TRBD1 (5 bases). V lost 0 bases and J lost 5, with 12 bases in between. Germline V gives CDR1 SGDLS, CDR2 YYNGEE. This CDR3 has 15 residues. CDR3 coding DNA: TGTGCCAGCAGCGTAGTAGGCGCAGGGAACAATGAGCAGTTCTTC. It yields the protein CASSVVGAGNNEQFF.

V gene TRBV2 combines with J gene TRBJ2-1; D perhaps matches TRBD1 (5 bases). The CDR3 is 13 residues long. Germline loops: CDR1 SNHLY, CDR2 FYNNEI. With 10 bases removed from V and 3 bases from J, the gap between germline ends came to 13 bases. CDR3 sequence reads: CAITDTLYNEQFF. As DNA, the CDR3 is TGTGCCATTACGGACACCCTCTACAATGAGCAGTTCTTC.

The gene calls are TRBV28 and TRBJ2-1, with TRBD2 matching 10 bases. J was trimmed by 5 bases and V by 4 bases; bases with no gene match: 11. The CDR3 spans 17 residues. Germline V gives CDR1 MDHEN, CDR2 SYDVKM. The CDR3 protein is CASSSGGTSERNNEQFF. The CDR3 bases are TGTGCCAGCAGTTCTGGGGGGACTAGCGAGAGAAACAATGAGCAGTTCTTC.

The V and J genes are TRBV6-5 and TRBJ1-1; D is perhaps TRBD1 (5 bases). V was shortened by 5 bases and J by 3 bases, with 10 bases between the two germline ends. This CDR3 contains 13 residues. Germline CDR1 reads MNHEY; CDR2 reads SVGAGI. The DNA of the CDR3 is TGTGCCAGCAGTCGGACACTATACACTGAAGCTTTCTTT. Translation: CASSRTLYTEAFF.

The J gene is TRBJ1-6, the V gene TRBV7-9; 10 nucleotides line up with TRBD1. CDR1 and CDR2 from the germline V gene are SEHNR and FQNEAQ (reference sequence). This CDR3 is 14 amino acids long. V trimming: 4 bases; J trimming: 9 bases; junction bases outside the gene matches: 3. Written as DNA, the CDR3 is TGTGCCAGCAGCTCGGGACAGGGGAGTTCACCCCTCCACTTT. This translates into CASSSGQGSSPLHF.